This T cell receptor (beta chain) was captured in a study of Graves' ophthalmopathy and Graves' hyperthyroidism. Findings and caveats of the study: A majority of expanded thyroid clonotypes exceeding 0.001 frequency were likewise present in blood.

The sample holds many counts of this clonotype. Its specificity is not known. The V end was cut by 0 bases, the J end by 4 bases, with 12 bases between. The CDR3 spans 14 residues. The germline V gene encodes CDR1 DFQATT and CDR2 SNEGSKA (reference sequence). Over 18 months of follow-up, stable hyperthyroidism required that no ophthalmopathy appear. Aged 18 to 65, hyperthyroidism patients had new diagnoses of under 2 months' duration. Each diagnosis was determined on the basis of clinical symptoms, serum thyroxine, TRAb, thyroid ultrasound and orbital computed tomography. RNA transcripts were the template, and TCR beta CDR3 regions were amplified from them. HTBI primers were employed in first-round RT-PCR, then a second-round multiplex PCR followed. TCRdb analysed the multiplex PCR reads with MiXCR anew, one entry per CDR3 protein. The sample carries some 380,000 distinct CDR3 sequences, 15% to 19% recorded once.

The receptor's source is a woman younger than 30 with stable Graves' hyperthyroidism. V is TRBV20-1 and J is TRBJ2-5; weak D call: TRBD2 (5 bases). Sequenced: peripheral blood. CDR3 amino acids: CSARDEPGLETQYF. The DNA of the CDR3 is TGCAGTGCTAGAGATGAGCCGGGGTTAGAGACCCAGTACTTC.